The rows below give T cell receptor beta chains drawn from one sample of a study of shared clonotypes between healthy human individuals. The protocol was immunoSEQ multiplex PCR, while the TCRdb copy is restricted to in-frame clones and leaves out a portion. The profile covers around 2,100,000 clones, with approximately 94% appearing a single time and 1.2% taken by the ten largest. The sample comprised naive CD8+ T cells sorted from blood. The source of these receptors is a young man in good health. CDR3s include the opening cysteine and the closing phenylalanine or tryptophan. A D gene is named only where the DNA matches it firmly. Size values are once, few and many counts, or a class for expanded clones, and some rows have none.

>NA|NA|TRBJ2-7|14|TRBV5-1
TGCGCCAGCAGCTTGGCGGGAGATACCTACGAGCAGTACTTC
CASSLAGDTYEQYF
>NA|NA|TRBJ2-7|16|TRBV9
TGTGCCAGCAGCGTAGGGAACCTGGGGAACCCCTACGAGCAGTACTTC
CASSVGNLGNPYEQYF
>once|NA|TRBJ2-5|15|TRBV6-5
TGTGCCAGCACCGAAGACCAGGGAGGCGGCGAGACCCAGTACTTC
CASTEDQGGGETQYF
>NA|NA|TRBJ1-1|14|TRBV5-6
TGTGCCAGCGTTCAAGGATGGGGGTTTGGTGAAGCTTTCTTT
CASVQGWGFGEAFF
>NA|NA|TRBJ2-7|15|TRBV10-2
TGCGCCAGCAGTGGGACTACTAGGATCGGCTACGAGCAGTACTTC
CASSGTTRIGYEQYF
>NA|TRBD2|TRBJ2-7|14|TRBV5-4
TGTGCCAGCAGCCCGGACGGGGGGGACTACGAGCAGTACTTC
CASSPDGGDYEQYF
>few|NA|TRBJ1-5|14|TRBV30
TGTGCCTGGGGGGCAGAGAATAGCAATCAGCCCCAGCATTTT
CAWGAENSNQPQHF
>NA|NA|TRBJ2-1|18|TRBV9
TGTGCCAGCAGCGTAGTTGGACTCCCAGCCGCTTCTAGTGATGAGCAGTTCTTC
CASSVVGLPAASSDEQFF
>NA|NA|TRBJ1-1|13|TRBV7-6
TGTGCCAGCAGCCCCCTAGATCCGGGTGAAGCTTTCTTT
CASSPLDPGEAFF
>NA|NA|TRBJ2-1|15|TRBV6-1
TGTGCCAGCAGTGAAAAGGGGTTATCCTACAATGAGCAGTTCTTC
CASSEKGLSYNEQFF
>NA|NA|TRBJ2-7|14|TRBV5-4
TGTGCCAGCAGCTTGGGCGGACCCTCCTACGAGCAGTACTTC
CASSLGGPSYEQYF
>NA|NA|TRBJ2-2|13|TRBV29-1
TGCAGCGTTATATCAGAAAACACCGGGGAGCTGTTTTTT
CSVISENTGELFF
>NA|TRBD2|TRBJ2-7|15|TRBV7-2
TGTGCCAGCAGCTCACTAGCGCTAGCGTCCTACGAGCAGTACTTC
CASSSLALASYEQYF
>once|TRBD2|TRBJ2-1|19|TRBV5-8
TGTGCCAGCAGCTTCCCCTCTTGGAGCGGGAGGGCCATGTACAATGAGCAGTTCTTC
CASSFPSWSGRAMYNEQFF
>NA|TRBD2|TRBJ2-2|18|TRBV6-1
TGTGCCAGCAGTGAAGGGGGCTGGCGGGAGGATGCGGGCGGGGAGCTGTTTTTT
CASSEGGWREDAGGELFF
>NA|NA|TRBJ2-3|16|TRBV30
TGTGCCTGGATCCCCCACCCACTAGAGTCCACAGATACGCAGTATTTT
CAWIPHPLESTDTQYF
>NA|NA|TRBJ1-3|14|TRBV4-3
TGCGCCAGCAGCCAGGGTGCCTGGGTAAACACCATATATTTT
CASSQGAWVNTIYF
>NA|NA|TRBJ2-2|16|TRBV27
TGTGCCAGCAGAGCCCTGTCCCCCGGGGACACCGGGGAGCTGTTTTTT
CASRALSPGDTGELFF
>NA|TRBD1|TRBJ1-2|17|TRBV19
TGTGCCAGTAGTATAGCGGTTGGGGACAGCTTCAACTATGGCTACACCTTC
CASSIAVGDSFNYGYTF
>NA|NA|TRBJ1-2|15|TRBV9
TGTGCCAGCAGCGTAGGTGTGGACCGAGCCCTTGGCTACACCTTC
CASSVGVDRALGYTF
>NA|TRBD2|TRBJ2-7|15|TRBV4-3
TGCGCCAGCAGCCAAGAACGGGAGGATCTCTACGAGCAGTACTTC
CASSQEREDLYEQYF
>once|NA|TRBJ2-3|13|TRBV28
TGTGCCATCGCGGGACAGCCCACAGATACGCAGTATTTT
CAIAGQPTDTQYF
>NA|TRBD2|TRBJ2-2|16|TRBV5-1
TGCGCCAGCAGCTTGCTACTAGCGGAGAACACCGGGGAGCTGTTTTTT
CASSLLLAENTGELFF
>NA|TRBD1|TRBJ2-7|13|TRBV29-1
TGCAGCGTCTGGACAGGGGGCGCCTACGAGCAGTACTTC
CSVWTGGAYEQYF
>NA|NA|TRBJ2-7|14|TRBV5-1
TGCGCCAGCAGCCCCAGGGGGGACAGCTACGAGCAGTACTTC
CASSPRGDSYEQYF
>NA|NA|TRBJ2-5|13|TRBV6-4
TGTGCCAGCAGTGACTCGATTGGGGAGACCCAGTACTTC
CASSDSIGETQYF
>once|NA|TRBJ2-2|14|TRBV5-1
TGCGCCAGCAGCTTGGGGCCCAACACCGGGGAGCTGTTTTTT
CASSLGPNTGELFF
>NA|NA|TRBJ2-2|16|TRBV14
TGTGCCAGCAGCCAAGAGGGGGGACTTTCTTTGCGAGAGCTGTTTTTT
CASSQEGGLSLRELFF
>NA|NA|TRBJ1-1|18|TRBV7-9
TGTGCCAGCAGCTTCGTTATGGGGTGGGTGGGCCTGAACACTGAAGCTTTCTTT
CASSFVMGWVGLNTEAFF